A single sample is the source of the 25 T cell receptor beta chains below, sequenced in a study of blood T cell repertoires in COVID-19. TCRdb's copy holds only in-frame clones and misses some; the assay was immunoSEQ multiplex PCR. The sample yields 650,000 to 800,000 clones, about 87% seen once. The sample comprised peripheral blood. The receptors stem from a woman under 30 with acute or convalescent COVID-19.

The CDR3 DNA reads TGCAGCGGTGATCTAGCGGGCGATGAGCAGTTCTTC. Amino acid sequence: CSGDLAGDEQFF. This chain joins TRBV29-1 and TRBJ2-1; 8 bases are a match to TRBD2. The length of the CDR3 is 12 residues. Germline V CDR1 and CDR2: SQVTM, ANQGSEA. V was clipped by 7 bases and J by 8 bases; unmatched bases: 7.

V and J are TRBV7-4 and TRBJ2-5, with TRBD2 identical over 7 bases. J lost 4 bases, V lost 11 bases, and 10 bases had no gene match. Germline V lookup: CDR1 SGHVT, CDR2 SQSDAQ. The CDR3 runs 13 residues. This CDR3 is CAGSGARRETQYF. As DNA, the CDR3 is TGTGCCGGAAGCGGGGCGCGGCGAGAGACCCAGTACTTC.

The V and J genes are TRBV13 and TRBJ2-7; D not resolved. V dropped 4 bases and J dropped 0 bases, with 10 bases sitting between them. This CDR3 comprises 14 residues. Germline CDR1 reads PRHDT; CDR2 reads FYEKMQ (reference sequence). The CDR3 here is CASSSGLFSYEQYF. CDR3 nucleotide sequence: TGTGCCAGCAGCTCAGGCCTATTCTCCTACGAGCAGTACTTC.

This chain connects TRBV12-3 or TRBV12-4 to TRBJ1-5, with D tentatively TRBD1 (5 bases). The CDR3 runs to 13 residues. Trimming took 7 bases from V and 4 from J, leaving 11 bases between them. In nucleotides, the CDR3 is TGTGCCAGCACCAGACAGAGGAATCAGCCCCAGCATTTT. This gives the protein CASTRQRNQPQHF.

The CDR3 DNA reads TGTGCCAGCAGCTTTGTGGAGCGTGGCGGGGAGCTGTTTTTT. Protein sequence: CASSFVERGGELFF. The rearrangement joins TRBV7-6 to TRBJ2-2; D not resolved. CDR3 size: 14 residues. V was pared by 3 bases and J by 7 bases, with 12 bases between. The germline gives CDR1 SGHVS, CDR2 FNYEAQ.

This rearrangement joins TRBV28 to TRBJ1-3; tentatively, D is TRBD1 (6 bases). Trimming took off 3 bases at V and 0 bases at J, with 21 bases between the two ends. The germline V gene has CDR1 MDHEN and CDR2 SYDVKM. There are 19 residues in the CDR3. The DNA for the CDR3 is TGTGCCAGCAGTTTGATCGGCCCGAACAGGGTGGTCTCTGGAAACACCATATATTTT. This sequence encodes CASSLIGPNRVVSGNTIYF.

Worth noting for this clone: Distinct nucleotide sequences in the sample also encode this CDR3. The V call is TRBV5-1, the J call TRBJ2-1, with D possibly matching TRBD2 (5 bases). Trimming removed 2 bases at V and 0 bases at J, with 9 bases between. CDR1 is SGHRS, CDR2 YFSETQ, per germline. The CDR3 has 15 residues. The CDR3 region has the DNA TGCGCCAGCAGCTTAGGCGGAGGCTCCTACAATGAGCAGTTCTTC. This encodes CASSLGGGSYNEQFF.

This clone showed up just once. The chain employs TRBV2 and TRBJ2-6; no reliable D call. Deletions cut 4 bases from V and 2 bases from J, with 9 bases between. Germline V gene data show CDR1 as SNHLY and CDR2 as FYNNEI. This CDR3 is 15 amino acids long. The CDR3: CASSVEKAGANVLTF. DNA of the CDR3: TGTGCCAGCAGTGTGGAGAAGGCTGGGGCCAACGTCCTGACTTTC.

The chain couples TRBV5-8 to TRBJ2-2; possibly TRBD1 for D (5 bases). Germline CDR1 is SGHTS and CDR2 is YDEGEE. V lost 0 bases and J 2 bases, leaving 8 bases between the germline ends. The CDR3 contains 15 residues. CDR3: CASSLGTTNTGELFF. The DNA of the CDR3 is TGTGCCAGCAGCTTGGGGACAACCAACACCGGGGAGCTGTTTTTT.

This clone was counted a single time. The chain carries TRBV12-5 and TRBJ2-4; the match to TRBD2 covers 14 bases. The V gene end was trimmed by 0 bases and the J gene end by 0 bases; junction bases not matched to a gene: 4. The V gene's germline CDR1 is LGHNT and CDR2 FRNRAP. The CDR3 sequence is 19 residues long. The CDR3 loop reads CASGLVGTSGGQAKNIQYF. In DNA, the CDR3 is TGTGCTAGTGGTTTGGTCGGGACTAGCGGGGGCCAAGCCAAAAACATTCAGTACTTC.

Only one count was recorded for this clone. This chain connects TRBV19 to TRBJ1-1; no firm D call. This CDR3 is built from 12 residues. Trimming cost V 7 bases and J 2 bases, with 8 bases left between them. CDR1 is LNHDA, CDR2 SQIVND, per germline (reference sequence). In DNA form, the CDR3 reads TGTGCCAGTAAACAACTAAACACTGAAGCTTTCTTT. Its protein product is CASKQLNTEAFF.

Comment on this clone: The sample contains more than one DNA sequence encoding this CDR3. Written as DNA, the CDR3 is TGCGCCAGCAGCTCCACGGGGAATAGCAATCAGCCCCAGCATTTT. Its translation is CASSSTGNSNQPQHF. V is TRBV5-1 and J is TRBJ1-5; no firm D call. This CDR3 has 15 residues. Trimming took off 3 bases at V and 0 bases at J, with 10 bases between the two ends. Germline V CDR1 and CDR2: SGHRS, YFSETQ.

The chain links TRBV5-1 to TRBJ1-6; 7 bases align to TRBD1. Germline CDR1 SGHRS, CDR2 YFSETQ. This CDR3 is built from 15 residues. V gave up 4 bases and J gave up 6 bases; unmatched junction bases: 7. CDR3 DNA sequence: TGCGCCAGCAGCCACGGACAGGTTTTTAATTCACCCCTCCACTTT. Translating it yields CASSHGQVFNSPLHF.

The chain recombines TRBV6-5 with TRBJ1-2; 11 bases match TRBD1. Germline CDR1 and CDR2: MNHEY and SVGAGI. This CDR3 is 16 amino acids long. The ends lost 0 bases at V and 6 bases at J; junction bases unmatched: 6. CDR3 bases: TGTGCCAGCAGTTACTCTGGGACAGGGGGATGGGATGGCTACACCTTC. This codes for CASSYSGTGGWDGYTF.

The chain joins TRBV10-1 to TRBJ1-2; D possibly corresponds to TRBD1 (5 bases). The V end lost 6 bases, the J end lost 1 base, and 9 bases lay between the germline ends. The CDR3 spans 13 residues. The V gene's germline CDR1 is WNHNN and CDR2 SYGVQD (reference sequence). CDR3 sequence reads: CASRPDSNYGYTF. The CDR3, as DNA: TGCGCCAGCAGACCAGACAGTAACTATGGCTACACCTTC.

The rearrangement links TRBV10-1 to TRBJ1-1; D unclear. There are 13 residues in the CDR3. Germline V gives CDR1 WNHNN, CDR2 SYGVQD (reference sequence). Trimming pared 0 bases from V and 7 bases from J, leaving 9 bases between. Written as DNA, the CDR3 is TGCGCCAGCAGTGAGTCGCTCCAGGTTGAAGCTTTCTTT. Its protein product is CASSESLQVEAFF.

J is TRBJ2-7 and V is TRBV11-2; 8 bases align to TRBD1. CDR3 length: 15 residues. Germline-derived CDR1 and CDR2 are SGHAT and FQNNGV. Unmatched junction bases numbered 10, after V lost 5 bases and J lost 4 bases. CDR3: CASSTRVTGVYEQYF. The CDR3 nucleotides are TGTGCCAGCAGCACCCGGGTGACAGGGGTATACGAGCAGTACTTC. Full variable domain (outside the CDR3, taken from reference TRBV11-2 and TRBJ2-7): EAGVAQSPRYKIIEKRQSVAFWCNPISGHATLYWYQQILGQGPKLLIQFQNNGVVDDSQLPKDRFSAERLKGVDSTLKIQPAKLEDSAVYLCASSTRVTGVYEQYFGPGTRLTVT.

The chain joins TRBV30 to TRBJ1-2; the D gene is possibly TRBD1 (6 bases). V was pared by 3 bases and J by 6 bases, with 17 bases between. Germline CDR1 reads GTSNPN; CDR2 reads SVGIG (reference sequence). CDR3 size: 14 residues. The DNA for the CDR3 is TGTGCCTGGAGAAGGGGGGGATGGCCCGATGGCTACACCTTC. This translates into CAWRRGGWPDGYTF.

This chain uses TRBV30 with TRBJ2-2, with D tentatively TRBD2 (6 bases). Per germline, CDR1 GTSNPN and CDR2 SVGIG (reference sequence). The length of the CDR3 is 15 residues. Trimming removed 3 bases from V and 1 base from J, with 12 bases in between. CDR3 amino acids: CAWSNSGLNTGELFF. The CDR3 nucleotides read TGTGCCTGGAGCAATAGCGGATTGAACACCGGGGAGCTGTTTTTT.

This chain links TRBV5-6 with TRBJ1-5; D remains unclear. The CDR3 consists of 13 residues. Germline V gene lookup returns CDR1 SGHDT and CDR2 YYEEEE. Trimming removed 1 base at V and 4 bases at J, with 6 bases between. CDR3 sequence: CASSLSENQPQHF. The CDR3 DNA sequence: TGTGCCAGCAGCTTGTCTGAGAATCAGCCCCAGCATTTT.

This clone showed up just a few times. The CDR3 region is CASRQGGRYEQFF. The CDR3 coding sequence is TGTGCCAGCAGACAGGGGGGGAGGTATGAGCAGTTCTTC. This chain joins TRBV27 and TRBJ2-1; tentatively, D is TRBD1 (8 bases). This CDR3 has 13 amino acids. Between the trimmed V and J ends, which lost 6 bases and 8 bases, there was a span of 14 bases. The V gene's germline CDR1 is MNHEY and CDR2 SMNVEV (reference sequence).

V gene TRBV19 combines with J gene TRBJ1-2; D remains unclear. Germline CDR1 is LNHDA and CDR2 is SQIVND (reference sequence). V lost 0 bases to trimming and J lost 2 bases, with 13 bases between them. CDR3 size: 16 residues. CDR3 nucleotide sequence: TGTGCCAGTAGTATAGAGGAGTGGAGTTGGAACTATGGCTACACCTTC. This codes for CASSIEEWSWNYGYTF.

The CDR3 sequence: CASSFRTSPNEQFF. The CDR3, as DNA: TGCGCCAGCAGCTTCCGGACTAGCCCCAATGAGCAGTTCTTC. This rearrangement joins TRBV5-1 to TRBJ2-1; 8 bases fit TRBD2. The CDR3 contains 14 residues. The V gene's germline CDR1 is SGHRS and CDR2 YFSETQ. V shed 2 bases, J shed 6 bases, and the junction held 4 bases outside the gene matches.

V and J are TRBV7-2 and TRBJ2-1; 13 bases are a match to TRBD2. Germline lookup yields CDR1 SGHTA and CDR2 FQGNSA. CDR3 length: 15 residues. Trimming cost V 5 bases and J 7 bases; bases outside gene matches: 5. The CDR3 nucleotides are TGTGCCAGCAGCGCCCAACTAGCGGGGGGGAATGAGCAGTTCTTC. It is translated as CASSAQLAGGNEQFF.

This clone was seen only once. The rearrangement links TRBV27 to TRBJ2-7; 7 nucleotides line up with TRBD2. Trimming took 4 bases from V and 2 from J; bases not matched to a gene: 5. Germline V gives CDR1 MNHEY, CDR2 SMNVEV (reference sequence). The CDR3 length is 14 residues. CDR3 loop: CASSWGGGPYEQYF. The CDR3 region has the DNA TGTGCCAGCAGTTGGGGCGGGGGTCCCTACGAGCAGTACTTC.